These T cell receptor beta chains were read from a single sample in a study of T cell responses to AZD1222 COVID-19 vaccine. Sequencing used immunoSEQ multiplex PCR; TCRdb keeps in-frame clones, though not all of them. The sample lists 35,000 to 45,000 clones, over 70% occurring once. Sequencing was performed on peripheral blood, taken on day 0 of AZD1222 vaccination. The receptors originated from an adult in good health. Both conserved end residues are part of each CDR3. The D gene is left open where the match is weak. Not every row has a clone size; where given, it reads once, few, many or a size class.

d_call	clone_size	j_call	v_call	cdr3_nt	cdr3_aa
-	once	TRBJ2-5	TRBV27	TGTGCCAGCAGTTTATCGCGGCAGGCCCAAGAGACCCAGTACTTC	CASSLSRQAQETQYF
TRBD1	-	TRBJ1-2	TRBV29-1	TGCAGCGTTGGGGGGAACGGACAGGGATCCTATGGCTACACCTTC	CSVGGNGQGSYGYTF
TRBD2	few	TRBJ2-3	TRBV11-2	TGTGCCAGCAGCTTAGAAGTAGGGCGGGGGGGAAAAGATACGCAGTATTTT	CASSLEVGRGGKDTQYF
-	-	TRBJ1-1	TRBV29-1	TGCAGCGTTGAATGGGGTCAGATCAGCACTGAAGCTTTCTTT	CSVEWGQISTEAFF
-	few	TRBJ1-6	TRBV28	TGTGCCAGCAGTTCACACCGTTGGGAATTACAGGGAGGCGATTCACCCCTCCACTTT	CASSSHRWELQGGDSPLHF
TRBD1	-	TRBJ1-1	TRBV2	TGTGCCAGCAAGACAGGGAAAAACACTGAAGCTTTCTTT	CASKTGKNTEAFF
TRBD1	-	TRBJ1-2	TRBV3-1/TRBV3-2	TGTGCCAGCAGCCAAGAAGGGGGCGATGGCTACACCTTC	CASSQEGGDGYTF
-	-	TRBJ1-5	TRBV3-1/TRBV3-2	TGTGCCAGCAGCCCAGCTCATAATAGCAATCAGCCCCAGCATTTT	CASSPAHNSNQPQHF
TRBD2	once	TRBJ2-5	TRBV9	TGTGCCAGCTCACTAGCGGGGAGGGAGACCCAGTACTTC	CASSLAGRETQYF
-	-	TRBJ1-6	TRBV28	TGTGCCAGCAGCTATTCCCTTCTTCCTTCACCCCTCCACTTT	CASSYSLLPSPLHF
-	-	TRBJ1-3	TRBV6-5	TGTGCCAGCGGCCAAGAATACTCTGGAAACACCATATATTTT	CASGQEYSGNTIYF
-	-	TRBJ2-7	TRBV19	TGTGCCAGTAGTAAAGGACAGCTGTCCTACGAGCAGTACTTC	CASSKGQLSYEQYF
TRBD1	-	TRBJ1-3	TRBV2	TGTGCCAGCAGTGAAGCGGCGTCAGGGGGCGAAAACACCATATATTTT	CASSEAASGGENTIYF